This TCR beta chain appears in the sequencing data of a study of cytomegalovirus exposure and HLA in healthy donors. Primers included in the PCR were 60 Vbeta and 13 Jbeta primers. Repertoires were generated with immunoSEQ multiplex PCR, while TCRdb's copy carries only in-frame clones and drops some. The sample consists of some 77,000 clones, 79% of them appearing once. The V end lost 1 base, the J end lost 6 bases, and 10 bases lay between the germline ends. The CDR3 sequence is 13 residues long. Germline CDR1 MNHNS, CDR2 SASEGT. The TCR comes from a middle-aged woman in good health and CMV-seropositive. The sequenced sample was PBMCs. The chain is built from TRBV6-1 and TRBJ2-7; D may be TRBD2 (5 bases). The CDR3 is CASSEVDGIEQYF. The CDR3, as DNA: TGTGCCAGCAGTGAAGTAGACGGGATCGAGCAGTACTTC.